This T cell receptor (beta chain) was recorded in a study of blood T cells in healthy people across ages. The authors drew roughly 9.8 milliliters of peripheral blood from each donor. Isolation yielded PBMCs, at least 7 million per sample, in every case. A sample-barcoded 5' primer and a J-beta primer mix were used in a second PCR of roughly 6 to 11 cycles. MiXCR was run by TCRdb on the 5' RACE reads, yielding one entry per CDR3 protein. The top ten hold more than 7.5% of the sample, which has fewer than 800,000 distinct CDR3 sequences, just under 25% seen once. For this clonotype: Its antigen is not known.

Study-level points and caveats: In the absence of known donor CMV status, changes in expanded clonotypes were possibly confounded.

The CDR3 contains 18 residues. Germline CDR1 MDHEN, CDR2 SYDVKM. V gave up 4 bases and J gave up 1 base; unmatched junction bases: 10. The same sample was also studied in work on T cells of mothers and their children. That paper states: Among related mother-child pairs, overlap was slightly higher than in unrelated pairs, though not significantly.

The sample consisted of blood. This clonotype was sampled from a boy aged 5-17 years in good health. The genes are TRBV28 and TRBJ2-2; TRBD2 agrees at 9 bases. The CDR3 loop is CASSSLSGRLRNTGELFF. CDR3 sequence (DNA): TGTGCCAGCAGTTCCTTGAGCGGGAGGCTCCGGAACACCGGGGAGCTGTTTTTT.